Sequencing of this T cell receptor beta chain was carried out in a study of blood T cell repertoires in COVID-19. Study at large: Sites across the United States, Italy and Spain contributed samples from acute and convalescent COVID-19. T cells, B-cell-depleted T cells, or PBMCs provided the cDNA or gDNA that served as material.

Original processing notes: Amplification of reference gene primers provided the estimated nucleated cell counts. TCRdb keeps only in-frame clones here, not all; method: immunoSEQ multiplex PCR. V and J calls and clone size are copied from that table; D and trimming were computed from the DNA. Of 200,000 to 300,000 clones in the sample, just under 85% were seen once. The sequence was collected from a man in his fifties or sixties with acute or convalescent COVID-19. The sample was peripheral blood.

CDR3 nucleotides: TGTGCCAGCAACCGTGGAGGTGACGAGCAGTACTTC. Amino acid sequence: CASNRGGDEQYF. This chain connects TRBV4-2 to TRBJ2-7, with D perhaps matching TRBD2 (5 bases). The V gene lost 7 bases and the J gene lost 5 bases, with 12 bases spanning the gap. Germline CDR1 and CDR2: LGHNA and YNFKEQ. This CDR3 has 12 residues.